This record covers a single T cell receptor beta chain. Its antigen remains unknown. The table came from immunoSEQ multiplex PCR; TCRdb's copy has only in-frame clones and leaves some out. The sample yields about 1.9 million clones, about 94% seen once. Naive-designated CD8 cells lacked CD45RO, were positively enriched for CCR7, and omitted terminally differentiated effector memory CD45RA+ cells. This sample was taken from a study of shared clonotypes between healthy human individuals. About the study: CD4 naive and memory got three plates each, CD8 naive two, CD8 memory one.

Germline values: CDR1 SGHTS, CDR2 YDEGEE. Unmatched junction bases numbered 4, after V lost 1 base and J lost 1 base. The CDR3 sequence is 16 residues long. Study-wide findings and caveats: The study drew on few donors, limiting represented genetic and exposure-history diversity. The expectation was that sequencing depth would affect clonotype sharing among donors.

Material: naive CD8+ T cells from PBMCs. The V and J genes are TRBV5-8 and TRBJ2-2; 7 bases line up with TRBD1. The clonotype was recovered from a man aged 18 to 35 in good health. Some clones in this sample may be carry-over from other donors' samples. The CDR3 DNA follows: TGTGCCAGCAGCTTGCGTTACAGGGGGAACACCGGGGAGCTGTTTTTT. Translation: CASSLRYRGNTGELFF.